Listed below are T cell receptor beta chains from one sample, sequenced in a study of molecular identifiers for immune sequencing clone quantification. MiXCR, applied by TCRdb to the PCR reads, yields one record per CDR3 protein. The sample records a few hundred thousand distinct CDR3 sequences, roughly 26% being singletons. Material for sequencing was naive CD8+ T cells from blood, with Jurkat cell RNA spiked in. Receptors were obtained from a human donor in good health. Some libraries in this study had Jurkat cell RNA spiked in. Each CDR3 is given with its conserved first and last residue. A D gene is named only where the DNA matches it firmly. Size tells how often a clone was seen (once, few, many) or the class of an expanded clone, and some rows leave it out.

clone_size: many
d_call: TRBD1
v_call: TRBV4-1
j_call: TRBJ1-1
cdr3_aa: CASSQVGQANTEAFF
cdr3_nt: TGCGCCAGCAGCCAAGTAGGACAGGCCAACACTGAAGCTTTCTTT

clone_size: .
d_call: .
v_call: TRBV18
j_call: TRBJ1-1
cdr3_aa: CASSPDRMSTEAFF
cdr3_nt: TGTGCCAGCTCTCCAGACAGGATGAGCACTGAAGCTTTCTTT

clone_size: few
d_call: TRBD1
v_call: TRBV12-3/TRBV12-4
j_call: TRBJ2-7
cdr3_aa: CASSGGDRDSSYEQYF
cdr3_nt: TGTGCCAGCAGTGGGGGGGACAGGGACAGCTCCTACGAGCAGTACTTC

clone_size: .
d_call: TRBD2
v_call: TRBV15
j_call: TRBJ2-3
cdr3_aa: CGTSRNPGLVITDTQYF
cdr3_nt: TGTGGCACCAGCAGAAACCCGGGACTAGTGATAACAGATACGCAGTATTTT

clone_size: many
d_call: TRBD1
v_call: TRBV13
j_call: TRBJ1-1
cdr3_aa: CASSLTDRDTEAFF
cdr3_nt: TGTGCCAGCAGCTTAACGGACAGGGACACTGAAGCTTTCTTT

clone_size: .
d_call: TRBD2
v_call: TRBV10-3
j_call: TRBJ2-7
cdr3_aa: CAISRLAGEDEQYF
cdr3_nt: TGTGCCATCAGTAGACTAGCGGGAGAAGATGAGCAGTACTTC

clone_size: .
d_call: .
v_call: TRBV11-2
j_call: TRBJ1-1
cdr3_aa: CASSPIWGTETFF
cdr3_nt: TGTGCCAGCAGCCCCATTTGGGGCACTGAAACTTTCTTT

clone_size: few
d_call: .
v_call: TRBV9
j_call: TRBJ2-1
cdr3_aa: CASSPVSEGSYNEQFF
cdr3_nt: TGTGCCAGCAGTCCCGTATCCGAAGGCTCCTACAATGAGCAGTTCTTC

clone_size: .
d_call: .
v_call: TRBV30
j_call: TRBJ2-3
cdr3_aa: CAWSVLTTDTQYF
cdr3_nt: TGTGCCTGGAGTGTACTGACCACAGATACGCAGTATTTT

clone_size: few
d_call: .
v_call: TRBV6-4
j_call: TRBJ2-1
cdr3_aa: CASRRTASGPYNEQFF
cdr3_nt: TGTGCCAGCAGGCGCACGGCAAGCGGCCCGTACAATGAGCAGTTCTTC

clone_size: .
d_call: TRBD1
v_call: TRBV20-1
j_call: TRBJ1-5
cdr3_aa: CSARDTGVDSNQPQHF
cdr3_nt: TGCAGTGCTAGAGATACAGGGGTGGATTCCAATCAGCCCCAGCATTTT

clone_size: few
d_call: .
v_call: TRBV7-9
j_call: TRBJ2-2
cdr3_aa: CASSPRTGRDTGELFF
cdr3_nt: TGTGCCAGCAGCCCACGGACAGGGAGGGACACCGGGGAGCTGTTTTTT

clone_size: .
d_call: .
v_call: TRBV5-8
j_call: TRBJ2-1
cdr3_aa: CASNILWGGHNEQFF
cdr3_nt: TGTGCCAGCAACATATTGTGGGGGGGCCACAATGAGCAGTTCTTC

clone_size: few
d_call: .
v_call: TRBV19
j_call: TRBJ1-1
cdr3_aa: CASSIFSRGVNTEAFF
cdr3_nt: TGTGCCAGTAGTATATTCTCCAGGGGCGTGAACACTGAAGCTTTCTTT

clone_size: .
d_call: TRBD2
v_call: TRBV6-2/TRBV6-3
j_call: TRBJ2-1
cdr3_aa: CASSSLAPHYNEQFF
cdr3_nt: TGTGCCAGCAGTTCACTAGCGCCCCACTACAATGAGCAGTTCTTC

clone_size: few
d_call: TRBD2
v_call: TRBV5-5
j_call: TRBJ2-1
cdr3_aa: CASSLGPGLAGGLFF
cdr3_nt: TGTGCCAGCAGCTTGGGGCCGGGACTAGCGGGAGGTCTGTTCTTC

clone_size: few
d_call: .
v_call: TRBV15
j_call: TRBJ1-1
cdr3_aa: CATKEMDTEAFF
cdr3_nt: TGTGCCACCAAGGAGATGGACACTGAAGCTTTCTTT

clone_size: many
d_call: TRBD1
v_call: TRBV5-4
j_call: TRBJ2-7
cdr3_aa: CASSLRQGAREQYF
cdr3_nt: TGTGCCAGCAGCTTGCGACAGGGGGCGCGCGAGCAGTACTTC

clone_size: .
d_call: .
v_call: TRBV6-5
j_call: TRBJ2-7
cdr3_aa: CASSWGEGTYEQYF
cdr3_nt: TGTGCCAGCAGTTGGGGCGAGGGAACCTACGAGCAGTACTTC

clone_size: .
d_call: TRBD1
v_call: TRBV6-1
j_call: TRBJ2-3
cdr3_aa: CARSAARRGLPATQYF
cdr3_nt: TGTGCCCGCAGTGCAGCGCGCAGGGGGCTGCCAGCTACGCAGTATTTT

clone_size: many
d_call: .
v_call: TRBV13
j_call: TRBJ1-2
cdr3_aa: CASSTQINYGYTF
cdr3_nt: TGTGCCAGCAGCACCCAAATTAACTATGGCTACACCTTC

clone_size: .
d_call: .
v_call: TRBV6-2/TRBV6-3
j_call: TRBJ2-1
cdr3_aa: CASSYSSEQFF
cdr3_nt: TGTGCCAGCAGTTACAGCAGCGAGCAGTTCTTC

clone_size: many
d_call: .
v_call: TRBV7-9
j_call: TRBJ1-5
cdr3_aa: CASSLGFNQPQHF
cdr3_nt: TGTGCCAGCAGCTTAGGCTTCAATCAGCCCCAGCATTTT

clone_size: many
d_call: .
v_call: TRBV6-5
j_call: TRBJ1-5
cdr3_aa: CASSLTDNSNQPQHF
cdr3_nt: TGTGCCAGCAGTTTGACAGACAATAGCAATCAGCCCCAGCATTTT

clone_size: many
d_call: .
v_call: TRBV25-1
j_call: TRBJ1-1
cdr3_aa: CATRWRETEAFF
cdr3_nt: TGTGCCACCCGATGGAGGGAAACTGAAGCTTTCTTT

clone_size: .
d_call: TRBD2
v_call: TRBV7-6
j_call: TRBJ2-1
cdr3_aa: CASSLEGTSYNEQFF
cdr3_nt: TGTGCCAGCAGCTTAGAGGGGACTAGCTACAATGAGCAGTTCTTC

clone_size: few
d_call: TRBD1
v_call: TRBV2
j_call: TRBJ1-2
cdr3_aa: CASSEPGTVGYGYTF
cdr3_nt: TGTGCCAGCAGTGAGCCCGGGACAGTGGGTTATGGCTACACCTTC

clone_size: .
d_call: .
v_call: TRBV15
j_call: TRBJ1-1
cdr3_aa: CATSNNMNTEAFF
cdr3_nt: TGTGCCACCAGCAACAATATGAACACTGAAGCTTTCTTT

clone_size: few
d_call: .
v_call: TRBV4-1
j_call: TRBJ1-6
cdr3_aa: CASSQGRSPLHF
cdr3_nt: TGCGCCAGCAGCCAAGGACGTTCACCCCTCCACTTT

clone_size: .
d_call: TRBD1
v_call: TRBV30
j_call: TRBJ2-7
cdr3_aa: CAWNRGQGGEQYF
cdr3_nt: TGTGCCTGGAACCGCGGACAGGGCGGGGAGCAGTACTTC

clone_size: many
d_call: .
v_call: TRBV28
j_call: TRBJ1-5
cdr3_aa: CASSPAGNVNNQPQHF
cdr3_nt: TGTGCCAGCAGCCCGGCGGGCAACGTTAACAATCAGCCCCAGCATTTT

clone_size: many
d_call: TRBD1
v_call: TRBV30
j_call: TRBJ2-7
cdr3_aa: CAWSGVRGRYEQYF
cdr3_nt: TGTGCCTGGAGTGGGGTCAGGGGGAGATACGAGCAGTACTTC

clone_size: .
d_call: TRBD1
v_call: TRBV30
j_call: TRBJ1-1
cdr3_aa: CAWTQGASDTEAFF
cdr3_nt: TGTGCCTGGACACAGGGGGCGTCGGACACTGAAGCTTTCTTT

clone_size: .
d_call: .
v_call: TRBV12-3/TRBV12-4
j_call: TRBJ2-1
cdr3_aa: CASSLEIDQQFF
cdr3_nt: TGTGCCAGCAGTTTAGAGATAGATCAGCAGTTCTTC

clone_size: many
d_call: TRBD1
v_call: TRBV29-1
j_call: TRBJ1-1
cdr3_aa: CSVMTGSRAFF
cdr3_nt: TGCAGCGTTATGACAGGGTCGAGAGCTTTCTTT

clone_size: .
d_call: TRBD2
v_call: TRBV20-1
j_call: TRBJ2-7
cdr3_aa: CSARPRGGISYEQYF
cdr3_nt: TGCAGTGCTAGACCCCGCGGGGGTATCTCCTACGAGCAGTACTTC

clone_size: .
d_call: .
v_call: TRBV12-3/TRBV12-4
j_call: TRBJ2-3
cdr3_aa: CASSTQGDTRYF
cdr3_nt: TGTGCCAGCAGTACCCAGGGAGATACGCGGTATTTT

clone_size: many
d_call: .
v_call: TRBV4-3
j_call: TRBJ1-1
cdr3_aa: CASSQEVADDTEAFF
cdr3_nt: TGCGCCAGCAGCCAAGAAGTTGCCGATGACACTGAAGCTTTCTTT

clone_size: .
d_call: .
v_call: TRBV15
j_call: TRBJ1-5
cdr3_aa: CATSCPTVRRWDGWRTQPQHF
cdr3_nt: TGTGCCACCAGCTGTCCTACGGTTCGCCGGTGGGACGGGTGGCGCACTCAGCCCCAGCATTTT

clone_size: few
d_call: .
v_call: TRBV9
j_call: TRBJ2-5
cdr3_aa: CASSAPLGETQYF
cdr3_nt: TGTGCCAGCAGCGCCCCGCTCGGTGAGACCCAGTACTTC

clone_size: .
d_call: .
v_call: TRBV4-3
j_call: TRBJ2-1
cdr3_aa: CASSQDEGSSYNEQFF
cdr3_nt: TGCGCCAGCAGCCAAGATGAGGGCAGCTCCTACAATGAGCAGTTCTTC

clone_size: many
d_call: .
v_call: TRBV20-1
j_call: TRBJ2-7
cdr3_aa: CSARLDEQYF
cdr3_nt: TGCAGTGCCCGTTTGGACGAGCAGTACTTC

clone_size: few
d_call: .
v_call: TRBV27
j_call: TRBJ2-7
cdr3_aa: CASSPSLGVEYF
cdr3_nt: TGTGCCAGCAGTCCCTCGTTAGGGGTGGAGTACTTC